This TCR beta chain came from a study of shared clonotypes between healthy human individuals. At deep level, the assay was performed. Several immunoSEQ plates held equal portions of the genomic DNA taken from each subset. Using immunoSEQ multiplex PCR, the repertoire was profiled, and TCRdb retains in-frame clones only, with some absent. Of around 1,000,000 clones in the sample, 70% to 80% are singletons; the top ten hold 0.89%. Trimming left V 4 bases short and J 7 bases short, with 13 bases between. Germline CDR1 is MNHNS and CDR2 is SASEGT. The CDR3 has 13 residues. Adults of Caucasian background living in Nashville, Tennessee made up all donors. The investigators split CD4+ cells into a CD45RA+ naive subset and a CD45RA-negative memory subset.

The clonotype was recovered from a young man in good health. Some clones in this sample may be carry-over from other donors' samples. This chain uses TRBV6-1 with TRBJ2-5; tentatively, D is TRBD1 (6 bases). Sample: memory CD4+ T cells from PBMCs. Subset here: CD45RA-negative fraction. The CDR3 reads CASSGYRDGTQYF. The CDR3 DNA is TGTGCCAGCAGTGGATACAGGGATGGGACCCAGTACTTC.